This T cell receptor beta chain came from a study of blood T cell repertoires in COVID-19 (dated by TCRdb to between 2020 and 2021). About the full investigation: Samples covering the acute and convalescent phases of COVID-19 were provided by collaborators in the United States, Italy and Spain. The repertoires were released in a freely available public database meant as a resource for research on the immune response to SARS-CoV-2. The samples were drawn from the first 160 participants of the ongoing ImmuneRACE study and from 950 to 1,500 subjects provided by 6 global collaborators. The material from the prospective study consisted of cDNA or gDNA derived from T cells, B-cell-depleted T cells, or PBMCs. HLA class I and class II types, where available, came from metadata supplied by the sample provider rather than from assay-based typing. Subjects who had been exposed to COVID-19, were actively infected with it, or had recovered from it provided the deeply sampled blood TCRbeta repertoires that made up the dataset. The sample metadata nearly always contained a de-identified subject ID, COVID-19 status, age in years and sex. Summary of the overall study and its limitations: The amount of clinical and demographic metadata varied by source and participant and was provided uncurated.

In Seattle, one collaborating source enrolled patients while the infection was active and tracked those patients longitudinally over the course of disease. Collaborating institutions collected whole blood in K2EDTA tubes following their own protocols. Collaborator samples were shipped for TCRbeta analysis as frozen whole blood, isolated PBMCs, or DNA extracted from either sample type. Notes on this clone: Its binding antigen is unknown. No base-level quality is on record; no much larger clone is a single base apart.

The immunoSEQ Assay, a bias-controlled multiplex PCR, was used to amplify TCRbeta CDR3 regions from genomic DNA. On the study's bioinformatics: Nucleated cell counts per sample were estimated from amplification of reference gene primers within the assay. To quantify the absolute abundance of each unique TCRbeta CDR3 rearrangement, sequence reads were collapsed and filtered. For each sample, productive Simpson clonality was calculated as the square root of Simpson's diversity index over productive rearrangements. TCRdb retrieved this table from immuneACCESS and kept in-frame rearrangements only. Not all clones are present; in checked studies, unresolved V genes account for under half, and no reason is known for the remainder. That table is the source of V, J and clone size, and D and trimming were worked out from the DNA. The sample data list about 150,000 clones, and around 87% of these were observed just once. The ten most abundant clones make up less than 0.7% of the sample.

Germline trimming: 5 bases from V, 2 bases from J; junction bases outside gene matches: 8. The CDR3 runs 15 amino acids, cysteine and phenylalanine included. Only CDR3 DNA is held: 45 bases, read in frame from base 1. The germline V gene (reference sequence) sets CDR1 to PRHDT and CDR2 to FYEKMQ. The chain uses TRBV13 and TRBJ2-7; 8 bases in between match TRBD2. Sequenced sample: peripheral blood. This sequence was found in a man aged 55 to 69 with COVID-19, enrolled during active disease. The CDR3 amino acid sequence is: CASSPSRGGTYEQYF. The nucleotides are TGTGCCAGCAGCCCTAGTCGGGGGGGAACCTACGAGCAGTACTTC.